The text below deals with one T cell receptor beta chain. As yet, its antigen is unknown. Trimming cost V 7 bases and J 2 bases; bases outside gene matches: 4. The V gene's germline CDR1 is LNHDA and CDR2 SQIVND (reference sequence). The CDR3 is made up of 13 amino acids. This sample stems from a study of graft-versus-host responses after intestinal transplantation. Study summary: Grafts were multivisceral, liver-intestinal, or isolated intestinal. Among the recipients, all got anti-thymocyte globulin induction and then tacrolimus and steroids for around three years.

Study-wide points: The authors found GvH clones in recipient marrow, some appearing first in ileum or blood. Researchers found peak circulating GvH clone levels linked to early post-transplant HvG declines.

Profiled with immunoSEQ multiplex PCR; TCRdb holds only in-frame clones, not every one. This table holds about 71,000 clones, less than 95% found once. This sequence originates from a human donor who received an intestinal transplant. The V call is TRBV19, the J call TRBJ2-7; TRBD2 matches at 8 bases. This sample comprised unstimulated CD8+ T cells sorted from spleen or lymph node cells, obtained before intestinal transplant. The CDR3 sequence is CASTPAGAYEQYF. CDR3 bases: TGTGCCAGTACACCAGCGGGGGCCTACGAGCAGTACTTC.